This TCR beta chain was captured in a study of spatial heterogeneity in lung cancer. Study-wide context: Fewer alpha-chain than beta-chain sequences were consistently detected.

Trimming shortened V by 5 bases and J by 2 bases, and 4 bases separated the two germline ends. Germline V gives CDR1 MNHEY, CDR2 SVGAGI. The CDR3 runs 12 residues. Documented time point: sample taken at primary tumor resection. The sequenced material consisted of unsorted whole RNA from tumor, nontumor lung or frozen PBMC. Every cDNA TCR molecule received its own unique molecular identifier. Via MiXCR, TCRdb re-called the 5' RACE reads, giving one row per CDR3 protein. The sample consists of around 9,800 distinct CDR3 sequences, under 6.5% of them appearing once. This clonotype came up many times. The specimen was PBMCs, collected at surgery. This chain connects TRBV6-5 to TRBJ1-5; D remains ambiguous. This receptor was taken from a male donor with early-stage non-small cell lung cancer. Written as DNA, the CDR3 is TGTGCCAGCAGTAGGGGCAATCAGCCCCAGCATTTT. Encoded protein: CASSRGNQPQHF.